A single TCR beta chain is shown here with its context. This record comes from a study of T-cell reconstitution after alpha-beta-depleted transplantation in children. This CDR3 comprises 13 residues. In germline, CDR1 is MNHEY, CDR2 SMNVEV (reference sequence). The V gene lost 3 bases and the J gene lost 3 bases, with 6 bases spanning the gap. Researchers prepared the TCRbeta library using unique molecular identifiers, the study reports. Each CDR3 protein gets one entry after TCRdb re-called the PCR reads with MiXCR. Of some 500,000 distinct CDR3 sequences listed, around 16% are singletons. V gene TRBV27 combines with J gene TRBJ2-1; D call uncertain. Sequenced material: PBMCs from the stem cell graft donor, taken from the stem cell graft. This clonotype originated in a human donor who donated a stem cell graft to a child with acute lymphoblastic leukemia. Written as DNA, the CDR3 is TGTGCCAGCAGTTTCCAGCGCTACAATGAGCAGTTCTTC. It specifies CASSFQRYNEQFF.